Sequencing of this T cell receptor (beta chain) was carried out in a study of blood T cells in healthy people across ages. Sample-barcoded 5' priming and a J-beta primer mix drove a second PCR of roughly 6 to 12 cycles. TCRdb fed the 5' RACE reads into MiXCR, producing one record per CDR3 protein. The table lists about 680,000 distinct CDR3 sequences, about half of them singletons. Study-level points and caveats: Higher naive T cell percentage went strongly together with higher TCR beta diversity. Estimated diversity across one million T cells was deemed an underestimate.

This CDR3 spans 13 amino acids. CDR1 is MDHEN, CDR2 SYDVKM, per germline. The V segment lost 7 bases and the J segment 5 bases; nucleotides outside the gene matches: 6. Of note for this clonotype: The antigen is not known.

V usage is TRBV28 and J usage is TRBJ2-7, with 9 bases aligning to TRBD2. The sequenced material came from blood. The receptor was isolated from a woman aged 55-75 years in good health. This CDR3 reads CASKREALDEQYF. In DNA form, the CDR3 reads TGTGCCAGCAAGCGGGAGGCTTTAGACGAGCAGTACTTC.